This section outlines one T cell receptor (beta chain) sequence together with its context. These data come from a study of blood T cell repertoires in COVID-19. Study context: There were acute and convalescent COVID-19 samples, and they came from the United States, Italy and Spain.

Looked up from germline, CDR1 is KGHDR and CDR2 is SFDVKD. CDR3 length: 14 amino acids. V was clipped by 4 bases and J by 0 bases, with 6 bases between them. Assay: immunoSEQ multiplex PCR; the TCRdb copy retains only in-frame clones and omits some. The data show about 110,000 clones, less than 75% seen once. The chain joins TRBV24-1 to TRBJ1-3; D is undetermined. The receptor's source is a woman aged 40 to 50 with acute or convalescent COVID-19. Specimen: peripheral blood. The CDR3 spells CATSDTNSGNTIYF. The DNA for the CDR3 is TGTGCCACCAGTGACACAAACTCTGGAAACACCATATATTTT.